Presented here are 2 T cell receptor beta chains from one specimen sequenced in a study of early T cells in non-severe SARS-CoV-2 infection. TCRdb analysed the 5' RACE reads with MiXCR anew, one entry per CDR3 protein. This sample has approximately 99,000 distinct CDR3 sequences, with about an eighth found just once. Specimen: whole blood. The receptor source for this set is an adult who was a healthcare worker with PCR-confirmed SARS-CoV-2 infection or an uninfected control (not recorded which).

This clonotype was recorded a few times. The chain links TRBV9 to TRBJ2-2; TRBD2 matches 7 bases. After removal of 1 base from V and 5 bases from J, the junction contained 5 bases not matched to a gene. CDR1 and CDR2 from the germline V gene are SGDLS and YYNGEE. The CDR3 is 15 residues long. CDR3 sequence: CASSVYGRRTGELFF. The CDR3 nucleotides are TGTGCCAGCAGCGTATACGGGAGGCGAACCGGGGAGCTGTTTTTT.

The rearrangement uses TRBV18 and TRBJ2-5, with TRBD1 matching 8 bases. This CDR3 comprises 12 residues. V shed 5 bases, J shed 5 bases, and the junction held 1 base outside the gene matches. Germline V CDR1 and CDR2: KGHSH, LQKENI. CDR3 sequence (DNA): TGTGCCAGCTCAGACAGGGGTGAGACCCAGTACTTC. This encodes CASSDRGETQYF. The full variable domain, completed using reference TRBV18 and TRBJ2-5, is NAGVMQNPRHLVRRRGQEARLRCSPMKGHSHVYWYRQLPEEGLKFMVYLQKENIIDESGMPKERFSAEFPKEGPSILRIQQVVRGDSAAYFCASSDRGETQYFGPGTRLLVL.